What follows are 15 T cell receptor beta chains derived from one specimen sequenced in a study of blood T cell repertoires in COVID-19 (dated by TCRdb to about 2020). The library came from the immunoSEQ multiplex PCR assay. Imported from immuneACCESS, the table was reduced by TCRdb to in-frame sequences with V and J called. These copies leave out some clones; in studies compared against another copy, an unresolved V gene accounts for under half, and the cause of the remainder is not known. This sample lists approximately 160,000 clones; more than 70% were detected once. The ten largest clonotypes hold around 7% of the sample. Sample: peripheral blood. These receptors were collected from a man in his forties or fifties with active or convalescent COVID-19.

The rearrangement uses TRBV6-2 or TRBV6-3 and TRBJ2-3; tentative D call: TRBD2 (5 bases). There are 15 residues in the CDR3. Between the trimmed V and J ends, which lost 6 bases and 3 bases, there was a span of 16 bases. Germline V lookup: CDR1 MNHEY, CDR2 SVGEGT. The CDR3 spells CASSRRGSGTDTQYF. The CDR3 DNA sequence: TGTGCCAGCAGCCGCCGGGGAAGCGGAACAGATACGCAGTATTTT.

The chain is built from TRBV9 and TRBJ1-4; perhaps TRBD1 as D (6 bases). Trimming cost V 4 bases and J 7 bases, with 14 bases left between them. There are 14 residues in the CDR3. Germline loops: CDR1 SGDLS, CDR2 YYNGEE. The CDR3 spells CASSRGGTAEKLFF. CDR3 sequence (DNA): TGTGCCAGCAGCAGGGGGGGAACGGCTGAAAAACTGTTTTTT.

The V call is TRBV7-8, the J call TRBJ1-4, with TRBD1 as a possible D gene (5 bases). The V and J ends lost 0 bases and 4 bases respectively, with 15 bases between them. The CDR3 is made up of 17 amino acids. The V gene's germline CDR1 is SGHVS and CDR2 FQNEAQ. The CDR3 nucleotides are TGTGCCAGCAGCTTAGCGCAGAGAACAGGCTATAATGAAAAACTGTTTTTT. Encoded protein: CASSLAQRTGYNEKLFF.

This sequence joins TRBV11-3 and TRBJ1-5; TRBD1 might be the D (5 bases). The CDR3 is made up of 13 amino acids. The germline V gene encodes CDR1 SGHNT and CDR2 YENEEA. Trimming removed 5 bases from V and 5 bases from J, with 10 bases in between. CDR3 loop: CASSLDTDQPQHF. The CDR3 region has the DNA TGTGCCAGCAGCCTGGACACTGATCAGCCCCAGCATTTT.

The chain joins TRBV11-2 to TRBJ2-1; weak D call: TRBD2 (6 bases). The CDR3 sequence is 14 residues long. V gave up 6 bases and J gave up 4 bases, with 13 bases separating them. CDR1 is SGHAT, CDR2 FQNNGV, per germline. The DNA of the CDR3 is TGTGCCAGCAGTCCCCGGGGGAATTACAATGAGCAGTTCTTC. Protein product: CASSPRGNYNEQFF.

The V and J genes are TRBV27 and TRBJ1-4, with D tentatively TRBD1 (5 bases). Germline V gene data show CDR1 as MNHEY and CDR2 as SMNVEV (reference sequence). Trimming pared 8 bases from V and 4 bases from J, leaving 17 bases between. The CDR3 consists of 15 residues. The CDR3 sequence: CASRFWGGGNEKLFF. The CDR3 DNA is TGTGCCAGCCGATTTTGGGGGGGAGGTAATGAAAAACTGTTTTTT.

The chain has TRBV10-1 and TRBJ1-2; 8 nucleotides match TRBD1. From germline, CDR1 is WNHNN and CDR2 SYGVQD (reference sequence). The CDR3 covers 14 residues. V gave up 6 bases and J gave up 5 bases; unmatched junction bases: 8. In DNA, the CDR3 is TGCGCCAGCAGAGGGACAGGTGATATTTATGGCTACACCTTC. Translated: CASRGTGDIYGYTF.

The CDR3 nucleotides are TGCGCCAGCAGCCAAGAGGAGCGGGGTACGCAGTATTTT. Its translation is CASSQEERGTQYF. This rearrangement joins TRBV4-3 to TRBJ2-3; 7 bases are shared with TRBD2. This CDR3 comprises 13 residues. Germline V CDR1 and CDR2: LGHNA, YSLEER. V trimming: 0 bases; J trimming: 8 bases; junction bases outside the gene matches: 2.

This clone was picked up a small number of times. This sequence joins TRBV5-1 and TRBJ2-6; D is undetermined. The CDR3 covers 15 residues. The ends were cut back, 4 bases at V and 0 bases at J, with 8 bases in the middle. Germline CDR1 reads SGHRS; CDR2 reads YFSETQ. DNA for the CDR3: TGCGCCAGCAGCCCAAGAGGCTCTGGGGCCAACGTCCTGACTTTC. Translating it yields CASSPRGSGANVLTF.

CDR3 sequence (DNA): TGTGCCAGCAGCTGGCCGAGGGGGTCCTCGGGCACCGGGGAGCTGTTTTTT. Translation gives CASSWPRGSSGTGELFF. V usage is TRBV7-9 and J usage is TRBJ2-2; a weak D match, TRBD1 (6 bases). Per germline, CDR1 SEHNR and CDR2 FQNEAQ (reference sequence). With 4 bases removed from V and 4 bases from J, the gap between germline ends came to 19 bases. The CDR3 is 17 residues long.

The chain uses TRBV12-3 or TRBV12-4 and TRBJ1-1; 10 bases are shared with TRBD1. After removal of 8 bases from V and 6 bases from J, the junction contained 6 bases not matched to a gene. CDR3 length: 13 residues. The CDR3 loop is CASGDRGRSEAFF. The CDR3 nucleotides are TGTGCCAGCGGAGACAGGGGGCGGTCTGAAGCTTTCTTT.

The chain links TRBV6-2 or TRBV6-3 to TRBJ2-3; possibly TRBD2 for D (5 bases). Per the germline V gene, CDR1 is MNHEY and CDR2 is SVGEGT. Trimming left V 4 bases short and J 1 base short, with 15 bases between. The CDR3 is 16 residues long. CDR3 loop: CASSSGPARGTDTQYF. CDR3 DNA sequence: TGTGCCAGCAGTTCCGGGCCCGCGAGGGGCACAGATACGCAGTATTTT.

J is TRBJ2-2 and V is TRBV4-3; D is uncertain. The germline V gene has CDR1 LGHNA and CDR2 YSLEER. The CDR3 sequence is 16 residues long. The V end lost 1 base, the J end lost 2 bases, and 11 bases lay between the germline ends. The CDR3 loop is CASSQGPTSNTGELFF. The CDR3 DNA follows: TGCGCCAGCAGCCAAGGCCCTACGAGTAACACCGGGGAGCTGTTTTTT.

In this sample, this clone turned up once. The chain carries TRBV4-1 and TRBJ2-5, with TRBD2 as a possible D gene (6 bases). Germline assignment: CDR1 MGHRA and CDR2 YSYEKL. CDR3 length equals 17 residues. The V end lost 0 bases, the J end lost 2 bases, and 16 bases lay between the germline ends. The CDR3 spells CASSQEPSDPFQETQYF. The CDR3 DNA follows: TGCGCCAGCAGCCAAGAGCCTAGCGATCCCTTTCAAGAGACCCAGTACTTC.

The genes are TRBV19 and TRBJ2-7; perhaps TRBD1 as D (6 bases). The CDR3 sequence is 16 residues long. Germline V CDR1 and CDR2: LNHDA, SQIVND (reference sequence). V was cut by 6 bases and J by 4 bases, with 22 bases left in between. CDR3 sequence (DNA): TGTGCCAGTAGCCCCCTGATAGGTGGGGGCATATACGAGCAGTACTTC. Encoded protein: CASSPLIGGGIYEQYF.